The table lists the clone carrying this T cell receptor (beta chain) with a few counts. The source of the sample is a study of human T cells and chemical hapten exposure. Across the study: Minor volume differences among pooled libraries chiefly drove per-sample TCR yield variation.

In the original workflow: Sampled TCR counts reached a median of around 89,000 per sample, with values ranging from roughly 20,000 to 700,000. TCRdb processed the RACE reads anew with MiXCR; each CDR3 protein has one entry. V and J calls and clone size were set by TCRdb, not the authors. The table records 30,000 to 35,000 distinct CDR3 sequences, 7% to 8.5% of them present only once. Sample time point: healthy volunteer bleed at 2 weeks. Unseparated into fractions, whole blood served as the source from which total RNA was extracted. Trimming took off 2 bases at V and 6 bases at J, with 10 bases between the two ends. CDR3 length: 14 amino acids. Germline V gene sequence: CDR1 LGHDT, CDR2 YNNKEL (reference sequence).

The chain links TRBV3-1 to TRBJ1-4; D is unresolved. Sequenced: whole blood. The clonotype originates from a human donor in good health. Some clones in this sample may be carry-over from other donors' samples. CDR3 bases: TGTGCCAGCAGCCAAAACGGACGAGATGAAAAACTGTTTTTT. Protein: CASSQNGRDEKLFF.